This T cell receptor (beta chain) came from a study of spatial heterogeneity in lung cancer. Study in general: There were consistently more beta-chain sequences detected than alpha-chain sequences.

MiXCR was run by TCRdb on the 5' RACE reads, yielding one entry per CDR3 protein. Of tens of thousands of distinct CDR3 sequences listed, 6.9% are singletons. This clonotype was recorded many times. This CDR3 contains 12 residues. The V end lost 6 bases, the J end lost 0 bases, and 4 bases lay between the germline ends. The germline V gene encodes CDR1 KGHDR and CDR2 SFDVKD. The sample's time point: sample taken at primary tumor resection. No cells were sorted before sequencing. The whole RNA sequenced was extracted from tumor, nontumor lung or frozen PBMC. About 73 TRACERx patients with early, untreated non-small cell lung cancer donated samples.

V is TRBV24-1 and J is TRBJ1-2; D unclear. The sequence was collected from a male donor with early-stage non-small cell lung cancer. Source: PBMCs, taken at surgery. The CDR3 DNA is TGTGCCACCAGTAACGCTAACTATGGCTACACCTTC. This gives the protein CATSNANYGYTF.